The following is a T cell receptor beta chain sequence with its context. Antigen unknown. CDR3 size: 16 residues. Germline loops: CDR1 MDHEN, CDR2 SYDVKM. V lost 4 bases to trimming and J lost 5 bases; unmatched junction nucleotides: 4. The data stem from a study of beta chain features in type 1 diabetes. The sequenced template was cDNA made from the entire isolated RNA. An average of approximately 3.4 million reads was obtained for naive, central memory and regulatory T cell samples. Sequencing used immunoSEQ multiplex PCR; TCRdb keeps in-frame clones, though not all of them. The data contain a few hundred thousand clones, about a fifth of them singletons. General study results and limits: A moderate, significant TCRB CDR3 shortening appeared in type 1 diabetes across four CD4+ subsets. TCRB repertoires of naive, central memory and Treg cells appeared more similar among patients than among healthy donors. There were fewer insertions and more deletions at the VDJ junctions of type 1 diabetes patients.

The clonotype comes from a woman in her thirties or forties with type 1 diabetes. Sequenced: naive CD4+ T cells from blood. V is TRBV28 and J is TRBJ2-2; 13 bases line up with TRBD2. The CDR3 nucleotides are TGTGCCAGCAGTTCGCCGGGACTAGCGGGGACCGGGGAGCTGTTTTTT. Amino acid sequence: CASSSPGLAGTGELFF.